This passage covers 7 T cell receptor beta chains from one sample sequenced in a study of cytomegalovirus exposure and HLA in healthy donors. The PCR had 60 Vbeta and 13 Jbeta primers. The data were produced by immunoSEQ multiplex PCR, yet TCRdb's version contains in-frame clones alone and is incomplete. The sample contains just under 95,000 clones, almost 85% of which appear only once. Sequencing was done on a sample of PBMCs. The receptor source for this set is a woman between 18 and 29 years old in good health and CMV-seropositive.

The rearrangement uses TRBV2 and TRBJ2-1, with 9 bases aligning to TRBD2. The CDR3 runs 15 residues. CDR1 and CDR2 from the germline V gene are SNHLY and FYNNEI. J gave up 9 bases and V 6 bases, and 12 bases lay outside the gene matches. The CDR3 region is CASRQIAGAGGEQFF. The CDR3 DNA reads TGTGCCAGCAGGCAGATAGCGGGGGCCGGGGGTGAGCAGTTCTTC.

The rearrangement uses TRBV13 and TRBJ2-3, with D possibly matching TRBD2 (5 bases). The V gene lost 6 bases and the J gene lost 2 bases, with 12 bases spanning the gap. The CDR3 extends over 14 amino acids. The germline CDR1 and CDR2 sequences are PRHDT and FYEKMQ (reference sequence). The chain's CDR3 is CASRRSGYTDTQYF. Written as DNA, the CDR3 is TGTGCCAGCAGAAGGAGCGGATACACAGATACGCAGTATTTT.

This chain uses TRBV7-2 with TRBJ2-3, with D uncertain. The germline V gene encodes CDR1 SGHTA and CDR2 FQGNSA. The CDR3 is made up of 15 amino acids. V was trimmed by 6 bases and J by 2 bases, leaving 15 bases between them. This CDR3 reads CASSLFGWSTDTQYF. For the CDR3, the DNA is TGTGCCAGCAGTCTATTCGGGTGGTCCACAGATACGCAGTATTTT.

The chain's CDR3 is CASSDRGWSSPLHF. The DNA for the CDR3 is TGTGCCAGCAGTGATCGGGGGTGGAGTTCACCCCTCCACTTT. The chain joins TRBV2 to TRBJ1-6, with D maybe TRBD1 (5 bases). V lost 3 bases and J lost 9, with 12 bases in between. This CDR3 has 14 amino acids. Per the germline V gene, CDR1 is SNHLY and CDR2 is FYNNEI.

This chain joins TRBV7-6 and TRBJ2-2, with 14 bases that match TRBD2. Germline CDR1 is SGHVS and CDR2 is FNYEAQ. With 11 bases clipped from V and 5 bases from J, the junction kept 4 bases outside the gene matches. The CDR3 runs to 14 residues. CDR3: CAAGLAGGTGELFF. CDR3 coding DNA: TGTGCCGCAGGACTAGCGGGGGGAACCGGGGAGCTGTTTTTT.

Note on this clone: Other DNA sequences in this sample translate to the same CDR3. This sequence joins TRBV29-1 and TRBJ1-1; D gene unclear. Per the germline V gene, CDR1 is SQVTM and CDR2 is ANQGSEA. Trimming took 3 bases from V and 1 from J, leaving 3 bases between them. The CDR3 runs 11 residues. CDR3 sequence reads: CSVDRNTEAFF. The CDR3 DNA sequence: TGCAGCGTTGACAGGAACACTGAAGCTTTCTTT. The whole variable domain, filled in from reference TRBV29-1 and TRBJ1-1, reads SAVISQKPSRDICQRGTSLTIQCQVDSQVTMMFWYRQQPGQSLTLIATANQGSEATYESGFVIDKFPISRPNLTFSTLTVSNMSPEDSSIYLCSVDRNTEAFFGQGTRLTVV.

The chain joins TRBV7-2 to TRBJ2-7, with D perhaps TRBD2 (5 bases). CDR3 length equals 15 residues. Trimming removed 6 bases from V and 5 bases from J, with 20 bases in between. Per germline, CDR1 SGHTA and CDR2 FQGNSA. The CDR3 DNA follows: TGTGCCAGCAGTCGGGCGGGCACAACCGCTAACGAGCAGTACTTC. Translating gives CASSRAGTTANEQYF.